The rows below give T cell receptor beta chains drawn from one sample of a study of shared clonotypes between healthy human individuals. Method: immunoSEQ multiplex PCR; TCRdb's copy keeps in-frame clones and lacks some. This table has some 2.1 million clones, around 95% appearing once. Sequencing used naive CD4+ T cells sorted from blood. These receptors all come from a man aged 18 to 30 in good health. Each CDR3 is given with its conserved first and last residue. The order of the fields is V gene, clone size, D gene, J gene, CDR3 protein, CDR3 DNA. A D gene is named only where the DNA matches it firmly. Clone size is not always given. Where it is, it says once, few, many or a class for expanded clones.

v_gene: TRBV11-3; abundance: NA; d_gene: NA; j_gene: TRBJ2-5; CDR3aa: CASSLGIGGRETQYF; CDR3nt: TGTGCCAGCAGCTTAGGGATAGGGGGACGGGAGACCCAGTACTTC
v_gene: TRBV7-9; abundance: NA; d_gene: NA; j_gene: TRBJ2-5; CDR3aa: CASSPSFQETQYF; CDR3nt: TGTGCCAGCAGCCCATCTTTCCAAGAGACCCAGTACTTC
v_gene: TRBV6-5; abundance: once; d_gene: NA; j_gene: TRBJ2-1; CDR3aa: CASSYSASVQFF; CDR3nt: TGTGCCAGCAGTTACTCTGCTAGCGTGCAGTTCTTC
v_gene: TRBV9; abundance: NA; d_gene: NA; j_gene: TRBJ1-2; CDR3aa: CASSVTGNYGYTF; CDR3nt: TGTGCCAGCAGCGTAACAGGAAACTATGGCTACACCTTC
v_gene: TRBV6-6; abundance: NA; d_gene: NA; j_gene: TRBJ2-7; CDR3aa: CATLSANEQYF; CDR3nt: TGTGCCACCCTTTCTGCGAATGAGCAGTACTTC
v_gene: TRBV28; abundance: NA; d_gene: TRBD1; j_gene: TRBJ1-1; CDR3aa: CASSQGQVTPEAFF; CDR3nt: TGTGCCAGCAGCCAAGGACAGGTGACCCCTGAAGCTTTCTTT
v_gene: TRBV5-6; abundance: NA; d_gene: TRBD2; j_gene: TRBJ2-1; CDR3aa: CASSSGLAESTSSYNEQFF; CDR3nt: TGTGCCAGCAGCTCCGGACTAGCGGAGTCTACTAGCTCCTACAATGAGCAGTTCTTC
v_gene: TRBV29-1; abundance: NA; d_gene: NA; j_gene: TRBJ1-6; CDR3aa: CSVSGGGNSPLHF; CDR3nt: TGCAGCGTTAGTGGCGGGGGTAATTCACCCCTCCACTTT
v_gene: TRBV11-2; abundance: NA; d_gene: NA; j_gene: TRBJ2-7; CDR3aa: CASSLVGQIYEQYF; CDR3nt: TGTGCCAGCAGCTTAGTCGGACAGATCTACGAGCAGTACTTC
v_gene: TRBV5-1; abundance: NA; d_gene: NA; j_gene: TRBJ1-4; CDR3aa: CASSLSGQTNEKLFF; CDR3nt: TGCGCCAGCAGCTTATCGGGGCAGACTAATGAAAAACTGTTTTTT
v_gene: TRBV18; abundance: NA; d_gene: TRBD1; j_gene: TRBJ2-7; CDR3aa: CASSTRTGAGEQYF; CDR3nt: TGTGCCAGCTCAACCCGGACAGGGGCCGGGGAGCAGTACTTC
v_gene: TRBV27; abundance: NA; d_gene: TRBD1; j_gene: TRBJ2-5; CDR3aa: CASSSGTGVFETQYF; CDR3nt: TGTGCCAGCAGTTCCGGGACAGGGGTATTCGAGACCCAGTACTTC
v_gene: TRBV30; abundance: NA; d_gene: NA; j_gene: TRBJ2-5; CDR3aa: CAWSVRVQETQYF; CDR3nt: TGTGCCTGGAGTGTCAGGGTCCAAGAGACCCAGTACTTC
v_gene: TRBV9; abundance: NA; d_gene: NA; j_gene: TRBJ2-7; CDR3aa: CASSVGELHEQYF; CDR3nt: TGTGCCAGCAGCGTAGGGGAACTACACGAGCAGTACTTC
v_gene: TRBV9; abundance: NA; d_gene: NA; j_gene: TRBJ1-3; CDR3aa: CASSVGKRSGNTIYF; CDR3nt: TGTGCCAGCAGCGTAGGGAAAAGGTCAGGAAACACCATATATTTT
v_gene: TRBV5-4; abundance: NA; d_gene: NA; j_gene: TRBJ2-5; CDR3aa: CASSRGGRDQETQYF; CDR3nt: TGTGCCAGCAGCAGAGGGGGGAGGGACCAAGAGACCCAGTACTTC
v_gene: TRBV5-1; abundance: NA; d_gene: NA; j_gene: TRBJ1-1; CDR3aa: CASSPYTNTEAFF; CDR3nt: TGCGCCAGCAGCCCCTACACGAACACTGAAGCTTTCTTT
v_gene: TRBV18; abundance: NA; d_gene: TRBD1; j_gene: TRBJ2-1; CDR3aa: CASSLGQGLYNEQFF; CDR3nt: TGTGCCAGCTCGCTGGGACAGGGTCTCTACAATGAGCAGTTCTTC
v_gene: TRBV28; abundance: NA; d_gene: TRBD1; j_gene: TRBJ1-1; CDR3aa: CASTEQGRKNTEAFF; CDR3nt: TGTGCCAGCACCGAACAGGGGAGAAAGAACACTGAAGCTTTCTTT
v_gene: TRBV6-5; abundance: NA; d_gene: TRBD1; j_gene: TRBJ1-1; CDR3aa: CASSQPDRATEAFF; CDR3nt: TGTGCCAGCAGCCAACCCGACAGGGCGACTGAAGCTTTCTTT
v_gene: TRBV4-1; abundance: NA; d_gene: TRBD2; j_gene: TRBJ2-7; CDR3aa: CASSQEGLAPTYEQYF; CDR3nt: TGCGCCAGCAGCCAAGAAGGACTAGCGCCAACCTACGAGCAGTACTTC
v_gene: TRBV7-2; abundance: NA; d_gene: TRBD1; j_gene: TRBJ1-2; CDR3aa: CASSLESRDRPFYGYTF; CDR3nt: TGTGCCAGCAGCTTAGAGTCCCGGGACAGACCTTTCTATGGCTACACCTTC
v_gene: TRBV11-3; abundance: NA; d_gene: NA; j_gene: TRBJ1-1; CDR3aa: CASSPRGANTEAFF; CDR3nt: TGTGCCAGCAGCCCTCGGGGGGCGAACACTGAAGCTTTCTTT
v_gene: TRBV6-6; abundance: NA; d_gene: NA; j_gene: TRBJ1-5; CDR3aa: CASSYYSDSNQPQHF; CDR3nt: TGTGCCAGCAGTTACTACAGCGATAGCAATCAGCCCCAGCATTTT
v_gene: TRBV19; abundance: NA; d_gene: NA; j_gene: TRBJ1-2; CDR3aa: CASSINSGKAGLVGGYTF; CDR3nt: TGTGCCAGTAGTATAAATTCCGGGAAGGCGGGCCTGGTCGGGGGCTACACCTTC
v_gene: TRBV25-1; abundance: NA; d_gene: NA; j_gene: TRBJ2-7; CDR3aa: CATKRQDPYEQYF; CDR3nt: TGTGCCACAAAAAGACAGGATCCCTACGAGCAGTACTTC
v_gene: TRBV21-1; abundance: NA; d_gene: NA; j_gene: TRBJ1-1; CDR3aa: CASKGNTEAFF; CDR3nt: TGTGCCAGCAAGGGGAACACTGAAGCTTTCTTT
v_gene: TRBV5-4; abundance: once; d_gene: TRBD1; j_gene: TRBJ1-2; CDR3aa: CASSLARGNYGYTF; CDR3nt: TGTGCCAGCAGCTTGGCCAGGGGGAACTATGGCTACACCTTC
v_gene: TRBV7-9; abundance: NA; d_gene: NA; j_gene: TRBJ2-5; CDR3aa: CASSLELGRGETQYF; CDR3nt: TGTGCCAGCAGCTTAGAGCTGGGACGCGGGGAGACCCAGTACTTC
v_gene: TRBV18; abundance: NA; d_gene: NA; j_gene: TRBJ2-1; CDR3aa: CASSPQGYNEQFF; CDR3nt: TGTGCCAGCTCACCTCAGGGTTACAATGAGCAGTTCTTC
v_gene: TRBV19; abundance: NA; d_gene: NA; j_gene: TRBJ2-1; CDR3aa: CASSITLTSSSSYNEQFF; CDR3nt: TGTGCCAGTAGTATAACACTCACTAGTTCGAGCTCCTACAATGAGCAGTTCTTC
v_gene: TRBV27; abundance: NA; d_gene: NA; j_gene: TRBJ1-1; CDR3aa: CASSFRTGNTEAFF; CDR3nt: TGTGCCAGCAGTTTCAGGACCGGGAACACTGAAGCTTTCTTT
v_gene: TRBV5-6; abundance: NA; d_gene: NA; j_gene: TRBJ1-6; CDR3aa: CASSPLASGGNSPLHF; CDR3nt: TGTGCCAGCAGCCCGCTAGCGAGTGGGGGTAATTCACCCCTCCACTTT
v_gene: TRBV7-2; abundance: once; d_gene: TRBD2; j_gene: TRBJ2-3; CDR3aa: CASSPTSSTQYF; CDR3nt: TGTGCCAGCAGCCCGACTAGCTCTACGCAGTATTTT
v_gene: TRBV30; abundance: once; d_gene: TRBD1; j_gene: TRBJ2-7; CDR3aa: CAWGGIGQGSSYEQYF; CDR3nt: TGTGCCTGGGGGGGTATAGGACAGGGGAGCTCCTACGAGCAGTACTTC
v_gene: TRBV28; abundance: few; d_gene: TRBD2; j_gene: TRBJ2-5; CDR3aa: CASGEAGGPSETQYF; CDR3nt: TGTGCCAGCGGAGAAGCGGGAGGGCCATCAGAGACCCAGTACTTC
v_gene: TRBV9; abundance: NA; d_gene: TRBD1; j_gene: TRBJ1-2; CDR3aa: CASSVGGGQGGYTF; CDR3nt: TGTGCCAGCAGCGTAGGAGGGGGACAGGGAGGCTACACCTTC
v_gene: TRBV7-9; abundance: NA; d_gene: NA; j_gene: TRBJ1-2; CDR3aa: CASSPSGYGYTF; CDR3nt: TGTGCCAGCAGCCCCTCGGGCTATGGCTACACCTTC
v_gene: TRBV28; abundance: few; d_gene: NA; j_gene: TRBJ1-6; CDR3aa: CASSGGTDYSPLHF; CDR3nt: TGTGCCAGCAGTGGAGGGACTGACTATTCACCCCTCCACTTT
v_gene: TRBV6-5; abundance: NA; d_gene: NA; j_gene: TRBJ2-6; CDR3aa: CASSSPGSGANVLTF; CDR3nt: TGTGCCAGCAGTAGCCCTGGCTCTGGGGCCAACGTCCTGACTTTC
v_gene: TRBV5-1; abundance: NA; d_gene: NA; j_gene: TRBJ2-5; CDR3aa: CASSLSGKETQYF; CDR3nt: TGCGCCAGCAGCTTGTCGGGAAAAGAGACCCAGTACTTC
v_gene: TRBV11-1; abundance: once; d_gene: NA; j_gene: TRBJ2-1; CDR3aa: CASSRQDWHEQFF; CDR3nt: TGTGCCAGCAGCCGACAGGATTGGCATGAGCAGTTCTTC